This T cell receptor beta chain was observed in a study of T cell responses to AZD1222 COVID-19 vaccine. Study background: Second-dose intervals of approximately 4 or approximately 12 weeks were pooled.

The method was immunoSEQ multiplex PCR; TCRdb's version includes in-frame clones alone and lacks a portion of them. The sample yields approximately 64,000 clones, 80% to 85% seen once. This CDR3 comprises 15 residues. The germline CDR1 and CDR2 sequences are SGHRS and YFSETQ. V shed 4 bases and J 0 bases; nucleotides not matched to a gene: 2. This clone was seen more than once but under ten times. Its antigen is undetermined. Points from the study as a whole: Only five or six AZD1222 recipients were seropositive at baseline. Two doses of AZD1222 preceded a rise in Spike-specific TCR breadth and depth. Reports indicate that nearly half of spike-specific TCRs are directed at unmutated variant regions.

The source of this sequence is an adult in good health. The sequencing used peripheral blood, collected on day 0 of AZD1222 vaccination. The J gene is TRBJ2-1, the V gene TRBV5-1; 9 bases are shared with TRBD2. The CDR3 region has the DNA TGCGCCAGCAGCAGAGCGGGGGGCTCCTACAATGAGCAGTTCTTC. It codes for CASSRAGGSYNEQFF.